The following is a T cell receptor (beta chain) sequence with its context. One junction end does not reproduce the germline sequence, and a read error may be involved. Amplification targeted TCR beta CDR3 regions from RNA transcripts. An initial round of RT-PCR targeting the TCR CDR3 relied on the HTBI primer set. TCRdb re-analysed the multiplex PCR reads in MiXCR, keeping a single row per CDR3 protein. The sample records 200,000 to 250,000 distinct CDR3 sequences, roughly 18% being singletons. This record comes from a study of T cells in Graves' hyperthyroidism and ophthalmopathy. The CDR3 runs to 15 residues. CDR1 is MNHEY, CDR2 SVGEGT, per germline.

The sample comprised blood. The sequence was collected from a man aged 50-60 years with Graves' hyperthyroidism. This rearrangement joins TRBV6-2 or TRBV6-3 to TRBJ1-1; 7 nucleotides line up with TRBD1. The CDR3 DNA reads TGTGCCAGCAGTTACTCGGGCAGGGGGAACTCTGAAGCTTTCTTT. It encodes CASSYSGRGNSEAFF.